This TCR beta chain appears in the sequencing data of a study of T cells in women clearing cervical HPV infection. Clones were sequenced by immunoSEQ multiplex PCR, and TCRdb holds only the in-frame ones, with some missing. This sample's table has over 25,000 clones. Study observations and caveats: Richness differences could reflect unmeasured T-cell content per sample. Effector/memory and HPV-specific T cells were not isolated, and association timing is unknown. Controls had more TRBV6-7 (0.16%) than cases (0.11%).

Dot-blot hybridization genotyped cervical HPV amplified with MY09/MY11 PCR. Regarding this clone: Its antigen is as yet unknown. The DNA ends 3 residues before the CDR3 does, and the rest of the CDR3 is filled in from the germline J gene.

The V and J ends lost 3 bases and 4 bases respectively, with 9 bases between them. From germline, CDR1 is LNHDA and CDR2 SQIVND (reference sequence). The CDR3 extends over 13 amino acids. This TCR derives from a woman aged 18 to 75 with a cervical HPV16 infection that either progressed to CIN3+ or cleared (not recorded which). Sequencing used blood buffy coat. The chain couples TRBV19 to TRBJ2-5; D not resolved. CDR3 DNA, as far as it was read: TGTGCCAGTAGTATGATGCAGGCAGAGACC. As protein: CASSMMQAET. The full-length CDR3 reads as CASSMMQAETQYF.